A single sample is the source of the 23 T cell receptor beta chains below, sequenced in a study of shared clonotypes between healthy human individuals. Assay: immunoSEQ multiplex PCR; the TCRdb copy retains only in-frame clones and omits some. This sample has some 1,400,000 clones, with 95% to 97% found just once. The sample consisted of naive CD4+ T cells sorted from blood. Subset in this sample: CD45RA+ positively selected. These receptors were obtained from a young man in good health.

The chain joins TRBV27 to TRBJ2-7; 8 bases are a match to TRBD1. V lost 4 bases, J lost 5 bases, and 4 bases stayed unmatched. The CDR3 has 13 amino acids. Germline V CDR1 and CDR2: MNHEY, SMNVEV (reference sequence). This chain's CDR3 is CASSYTDRDEQYF. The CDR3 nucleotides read TGTGCCAGCAGTTATACGGACAGGGACGAGCAGTACTTC.

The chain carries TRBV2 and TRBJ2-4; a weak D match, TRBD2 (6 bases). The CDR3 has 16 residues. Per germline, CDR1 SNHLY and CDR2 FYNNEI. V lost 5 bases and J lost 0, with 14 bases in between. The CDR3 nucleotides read TGTGCCAGCAGTCCCCAGCCGGGACTAGCCAAAAACATTCAGTACTTC. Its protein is CASSPQPGLAKNIQYF.

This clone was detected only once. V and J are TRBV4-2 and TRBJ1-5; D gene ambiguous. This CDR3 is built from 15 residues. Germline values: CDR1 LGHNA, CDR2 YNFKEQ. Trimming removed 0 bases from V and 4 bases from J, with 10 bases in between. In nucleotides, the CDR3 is TGTGCCAGCAGCCAAGATCCGAACAGTAATCAGCCCCAGCATTTT. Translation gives CASSQDPNSNQPQHF.

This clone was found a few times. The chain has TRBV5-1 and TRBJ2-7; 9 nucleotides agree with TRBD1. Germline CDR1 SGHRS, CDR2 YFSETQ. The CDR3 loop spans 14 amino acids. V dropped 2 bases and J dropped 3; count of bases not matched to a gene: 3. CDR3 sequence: CASSFRDRDYEQYF. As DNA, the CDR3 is TGCGCCAGCAGCTTCCGGGACAGGGACTACGAGCAGTACTTC.

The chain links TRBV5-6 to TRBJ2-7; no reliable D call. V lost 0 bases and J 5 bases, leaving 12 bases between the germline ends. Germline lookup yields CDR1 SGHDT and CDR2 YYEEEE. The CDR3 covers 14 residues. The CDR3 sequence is CASSLVAAIHEQYF. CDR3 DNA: TGTGCCAGCAGCTTGGTTGCAGCGATCCACGAGCAGTACTTC.

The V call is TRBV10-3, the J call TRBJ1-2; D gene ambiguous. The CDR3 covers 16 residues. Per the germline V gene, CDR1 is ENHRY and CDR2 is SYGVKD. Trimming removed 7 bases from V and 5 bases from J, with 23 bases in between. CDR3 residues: CAIMYVWEGGGYGYTF. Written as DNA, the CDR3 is TGTGCCATCATGTACGTGTGGGAGGGCGGCGGGTATGGCTACACCTTC.

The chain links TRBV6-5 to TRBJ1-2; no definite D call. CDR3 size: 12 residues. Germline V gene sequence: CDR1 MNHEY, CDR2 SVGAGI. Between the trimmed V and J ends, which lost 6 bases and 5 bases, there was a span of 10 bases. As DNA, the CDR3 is TGTGCCAGCAGCCGACCTGGGTATGGCTACACCTTC. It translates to CASSRPGYGYTF.

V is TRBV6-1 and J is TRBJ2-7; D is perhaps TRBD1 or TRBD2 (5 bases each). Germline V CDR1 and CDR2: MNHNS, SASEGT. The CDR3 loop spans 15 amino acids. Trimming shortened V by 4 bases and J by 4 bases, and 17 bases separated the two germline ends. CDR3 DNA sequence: TGTGCCAGCAGTGGAGACCCTGGGACCTCTTACGAGCAGTACTTC. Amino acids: CASSGDPGTSYEQYF.

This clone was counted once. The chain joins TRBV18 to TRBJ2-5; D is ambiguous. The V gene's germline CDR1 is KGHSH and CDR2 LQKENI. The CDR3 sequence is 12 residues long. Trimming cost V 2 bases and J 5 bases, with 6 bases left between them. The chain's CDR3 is CASSPVDETQYF. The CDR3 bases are TGTGCCAGCTCACCAGTCGACGAGACCCAGTACTTC.

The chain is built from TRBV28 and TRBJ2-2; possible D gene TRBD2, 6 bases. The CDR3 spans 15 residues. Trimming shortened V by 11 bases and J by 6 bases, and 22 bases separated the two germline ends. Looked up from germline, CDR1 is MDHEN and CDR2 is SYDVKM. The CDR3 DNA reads TGTGCCTCCTACTCCCTGGGGGGTGGGGCCGGGGAGCTGTTTTTT. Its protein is CASYSLGGGAGELFF.

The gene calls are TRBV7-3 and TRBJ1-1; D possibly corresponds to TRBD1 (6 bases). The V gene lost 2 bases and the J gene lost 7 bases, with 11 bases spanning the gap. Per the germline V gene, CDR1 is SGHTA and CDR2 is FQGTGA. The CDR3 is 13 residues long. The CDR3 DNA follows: TGTGCCAGCAGCTTATTGACGGACAGTGAAGCTTTCTTT. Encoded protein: CASSLLTDSEAFF.

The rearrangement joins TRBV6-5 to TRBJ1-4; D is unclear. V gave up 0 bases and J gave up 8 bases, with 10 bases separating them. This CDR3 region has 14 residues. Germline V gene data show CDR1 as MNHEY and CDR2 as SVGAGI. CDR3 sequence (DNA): TGTGCCAGCAGTTACTCGAAGGTTCGGGAAAAACTGTTTTTT. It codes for CASSYSKVREKLFF.

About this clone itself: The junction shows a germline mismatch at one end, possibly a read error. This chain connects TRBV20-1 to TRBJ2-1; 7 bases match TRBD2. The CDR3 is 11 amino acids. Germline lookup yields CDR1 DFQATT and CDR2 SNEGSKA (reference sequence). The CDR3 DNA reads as TGCAGTGCTGTAGCCCTAGCGGAGAACCTCTTC. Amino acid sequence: CSAVALAENLF.

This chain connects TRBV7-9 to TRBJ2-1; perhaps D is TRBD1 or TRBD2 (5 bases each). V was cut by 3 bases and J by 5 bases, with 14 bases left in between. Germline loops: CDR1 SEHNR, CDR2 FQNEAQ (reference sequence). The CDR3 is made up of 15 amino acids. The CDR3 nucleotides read TGTGCCAGCAGCTTGTTCGGGACGGCAAACAATGAGCAGTTCTTC. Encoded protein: CASSLFGTANNEQFF.

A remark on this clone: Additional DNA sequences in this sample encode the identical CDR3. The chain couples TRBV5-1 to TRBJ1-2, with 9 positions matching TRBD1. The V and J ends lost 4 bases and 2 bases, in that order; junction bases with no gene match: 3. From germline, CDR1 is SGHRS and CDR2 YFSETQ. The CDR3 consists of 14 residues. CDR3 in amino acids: CASSPGQGNYGYTF. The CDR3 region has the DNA TGCGCCAGCAGCCCGGGACAGGGAAACTATGGCTACACCTTC. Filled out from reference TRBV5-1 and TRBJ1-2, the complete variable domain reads KAGVTQTPRYLIKTRGQQVTLSCSPISGHRSVSWYQQTPGQGLQFLFEYFSETQRNKGNFPGRFSGRQFSNSRSEMNVSTLELGDSALYLCASSPGQGNYGYTFGSGTRLTVV.

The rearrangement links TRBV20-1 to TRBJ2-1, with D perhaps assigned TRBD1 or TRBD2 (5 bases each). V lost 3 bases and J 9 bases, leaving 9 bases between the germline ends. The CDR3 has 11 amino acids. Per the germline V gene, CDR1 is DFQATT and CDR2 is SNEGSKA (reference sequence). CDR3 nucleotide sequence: TGCAGTGCTAGCCTTGGGGGTGAGCAGTTCTTC. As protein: CSASLGGEQFF.

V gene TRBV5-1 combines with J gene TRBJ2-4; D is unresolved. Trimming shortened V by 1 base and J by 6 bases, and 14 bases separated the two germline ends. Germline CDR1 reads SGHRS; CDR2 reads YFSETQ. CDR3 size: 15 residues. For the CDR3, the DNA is TGCGCCAGCAGCTTGAGGGCAGAGACCTTAAACATTCAGTACTTC. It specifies CASSLRAETLNIQYF.

Here the CDR3 DNA reads TGCGCCAGCAGCCCCAGGGGGCCCTCCTACGAGCAGTACTTC. This sequence encodes CASSPRGPSYEQYF. The rearrangement links TRBV5-1 to TRBJ2-7; 8 nucleotides match TRBD1. The CDR3 sequence is 14 residues long. V lost 4 bases to trimming and J lost 0 bases; unmatched junction nucleotides: 3. Germline V lookup: CDR1 SGHRS, CDR2 YFSETQ.

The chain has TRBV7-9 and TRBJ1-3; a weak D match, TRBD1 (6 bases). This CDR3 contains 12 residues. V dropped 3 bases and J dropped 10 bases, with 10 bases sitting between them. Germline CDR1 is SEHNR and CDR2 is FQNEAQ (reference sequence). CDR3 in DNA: TGTGCCAGCAGCTTCGAGAGGGGGACCATATATTTT. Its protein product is CASSFERGTIYF.

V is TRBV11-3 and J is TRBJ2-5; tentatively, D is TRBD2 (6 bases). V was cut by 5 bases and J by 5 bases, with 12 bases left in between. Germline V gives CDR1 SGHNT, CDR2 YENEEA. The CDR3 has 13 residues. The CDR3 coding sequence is TGTGCCAGCAGCCGGAGGGAGTCGGAGACCCAGTACTTC. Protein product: CASSRRESETQYF.

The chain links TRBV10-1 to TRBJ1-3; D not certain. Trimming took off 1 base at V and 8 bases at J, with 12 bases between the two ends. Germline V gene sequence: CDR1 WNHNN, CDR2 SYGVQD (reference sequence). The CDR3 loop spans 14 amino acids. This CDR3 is CASSEWSAGDTIYF. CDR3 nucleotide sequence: TGCGCCAGCAGTGAGTGGTCGGCAGGAGACACCATATATTTT.

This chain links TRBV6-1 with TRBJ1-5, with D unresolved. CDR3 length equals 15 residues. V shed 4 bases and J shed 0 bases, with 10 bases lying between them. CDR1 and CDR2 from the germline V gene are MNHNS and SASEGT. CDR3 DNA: TGTGCCAGCAGTGCCCCCTCGGATAGCAATCAGCCCCAGCATTTT. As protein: CASSAPSDSNQPQHF.

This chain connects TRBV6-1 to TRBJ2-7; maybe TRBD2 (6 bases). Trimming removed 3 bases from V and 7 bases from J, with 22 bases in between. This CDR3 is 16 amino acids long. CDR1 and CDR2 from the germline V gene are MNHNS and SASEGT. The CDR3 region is CASSDSWTNALLEQYF. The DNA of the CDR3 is TGTGCCAGCAGTGATAGTTGGACTAACGCCCTGTTGGAGCAGTACTTC.